These 7 T cell receptor beta chains were sequenced from one sample in a study of blood T cells in healthy people across ages. Next came a second PCR, run for about 7 to 12 cycles, which used a sample-barcoded 5' primer along with a J-beta primer mix. Using its own MiXCR run on the 5' RACE reads, TCRdb lists one record per CDR3 protein. Of more than 1,000,000 distinct CDR3 sequences in the sample, about 25% are singletons; the top ten hold less than 0.75%. These records were also assigned to another study, of T cells of mothers and their children.

The specimen was blood. These receptor sequences come from a girl aged 2 to 10 in good health.

The genes are TRBV4-3 and TRBJ1-2; D might be TRBD1 (6 bases). From germline, CDR1 is LGHNA and CDR2 YSLEER. The CDR3 is made up of 14 amino acids. V lost 0 bases to trimming and J lost 7 bases, with 12 bases between them. The CDR3 coding sequence is TGCGCCAGCAGCCAAGATACCAGGGGCGGTGGCTACACCTTC. Amino acid sequence: CASSQDTRGGGYTF.

The J gene is TRBJ2-5, the V gene TRBV6-5; TRBD2 is a possible D gene (6 bases). The CDR3 is 14 residues long. Trimming cost V 8 bases and J 5 bases, with 18 bases left between them. Germline loops: CDR1 MNHEY, CDR2 SVGAGI. The CDR3 protein is CASARSREAETQYF. The CDR3 DNA sequence: TGTGCCAGCGCCAGATCCAGGGAGGCGGAGACCCAGTACTTC.

This clonotype was seen a few times. J is TRBJ1-5 and V is TRBV7-9, with 9 bases aligning to TRBD1. CDR1 is SEHNR, CDR2 FQNEAQ, per germline (reference sequence). The junction had 7 bases not matched to a gene; V was cut back by 4 bases and J by 3 bases. CDR3 size: 16 residues. The DNA for the CDR3 is TGTGCCAGCAGCTCGACCAACAGGGGGCTCAATCAGCCCCAGCATTTT. Translation: CASSSTNRGLNQPQHF.

The chain links TRBV5-5 to TRBJ1-2, with 8 nucleotides matching TRBD1. Germline CDR1 is SGHKS and CDR2 is YYEKEE (reference sequence). J was trimmed by 5 bases and V by 4 bases; bases with no gene match: 10. The CDR3 length is 15 residues. CDR3 DNA: TGTGCCAGCAGCACTGGACAGGGATCTTGGTATGGCTACACCTTC. This gives the protein CASSTGQGSWYGYTF.

This clonotype was counted a few times. Sequence at one end of the junction differs from germline and may be a read error. This chain joins TRBV29-1 and TRBJ1-3; D remains unclear. The CDR3 runs 11 residues. Per germline, CDR1 SQVTM and CDR2 ANQGSEA. The CDR3 loop reads CSVEVGSTIYF. CDR3 nucleotides: TGCAGCGTTGAGGTTGGAAGCACCATATATTTT.

This clonotype has just a few counts. J is TRBJ1-1 and V is TRBV6-5; D is ambiguous. This CDR3 region has 16 residues. Trimming shortened V by 1 base and J by 5 bases, and 17 bases separated the two germline ends. CDR1 MNHEY and CDR2 SVGAGI come from the germline V gene. The CDR3 loop reads CASSYFDNLGETEAFF. The CDR3 DNA reads TGTGCCAGCAGTTACTTTGACAACCTCGGGGAGACTGAAGCTTTCTTT.

There are a few counts of this clonotype. The gene calls are TRBV20-1 and TRBJ1-2; tentative D call: TRBD1 (5 bases). The CDR3 is made up of 13 amino acids. Trimming stripped 7 bases from V and 3 bases from J, with 15 bases between. Germline V CDR1 and CDR2: DFQATT, SNEGSKA (reference sequence). The CDR3 DNA is TGCAGTGTTAGTCAGGGACCGGACTATGGCTACACCTTC. The encoded protein is CSVSQGPDYGYTF.